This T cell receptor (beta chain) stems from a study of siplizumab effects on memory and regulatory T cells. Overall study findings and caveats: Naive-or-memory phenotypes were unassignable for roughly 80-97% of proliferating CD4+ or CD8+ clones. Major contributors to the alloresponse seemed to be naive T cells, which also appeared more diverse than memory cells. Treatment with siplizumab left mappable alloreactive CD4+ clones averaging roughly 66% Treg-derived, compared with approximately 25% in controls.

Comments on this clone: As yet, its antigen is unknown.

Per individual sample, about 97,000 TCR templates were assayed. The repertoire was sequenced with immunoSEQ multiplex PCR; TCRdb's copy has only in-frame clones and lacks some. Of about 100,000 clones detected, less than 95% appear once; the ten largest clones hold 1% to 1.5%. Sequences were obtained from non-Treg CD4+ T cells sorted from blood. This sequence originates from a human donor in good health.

CDR3 DNA sequence: TGCGCCAGCAGCCCAGTGACAGGGTCGGGCTCTGGGGCCAACGTCCTGACTTTC. Protein product: CASSPVTGSGSGANVLTF. The chain has TRBV5-1 and TRBJ2-6; 7 nucleotides line up with TRBD1. CDR3 size: 18 residues. Germline V gene data show CDR1 as SGHRS and CDR2 as YFSETQ. V was clipped by 4 bases and J by 0 bases; unmatched bases: 10. The full variable domain, its missing parts supplied by reference TRBV5-1 and TRBJ2-6, is KAGVTQTPRYLIKTRGQQVTLSCSPISGHRSVSWYQQTPGQGLQFLFEYFSETQRNKGNFPGRFSGRQFSNSRSEMNVSTLELGDSALYLCASSPVTGSGSGANVLTFGAGSRLTVL.